This T cell receptor beta chain was sequenced in a study of T cell changes during pregnancy in multiple sclerosis. The CDR3 runs 15 residues. CDR1 is SQVTM and CDR2 is ANQGSEA in the germline V gene. V shed 4 bases, J shed 6 bases, and the junction held 12 bases outside the gene matches. TCRdb keeps only in-frame clones here, not all; method: immunoSEQ multiplex PCR. Counted here are more than 95,000 clones, approximately 90% occurring once; the ten biggest clones make up 0.9% to 0.95%. The V and J genes are TRBV29-1 and TRBJ2-3; 8 positions match TRBD1. The sample here was peripheral blood, taken after pregnancy. This TCR was sampled from a female donor with multiple sclerosis, enrolled in a pregnancy study. This CDR3 is CSVVGGQGGGDTQYF. CDR3 nucleotides: TGCAGCGTTGTGGGTGGACAGGGTGGTGGGGATACGCAGTATTTT.